One sample yielded the 21 T cell receptor beta chains listed below, sequenced in a study of blood T cells in healthy people across ages (dated by TCRdb to about 2015). Library generation was performed with 5' RACE. TCRdb records Illumina HiSeq 2500 as the sequencer. A second PCR of roughly 6 to 11 cycles was run with a J-beta primer mix and a sample-barcoded 5' primer. The public sequencing data were trimmed at Q25 with fastp and processed into clonotypes with MiXCR by TCRdb, which kept only in-frame beta chains. When rows share a CDR3 protein, they turn into one entry using the most common DNA and genes. For this sample the table gives more than 1 million distinct CDR3 sequences, of which 35% to 50% were detected only once. Under 20% of the sample lies in the top ten. Sequences were obtained from blood. The receptors were sampled from an older woman in good health.

The chain has TRBV5-1 and TRBJ2-3, with D perhaps being TRBD1 or TRBD2 (6 bases each). Between the trimmed V and J ends, which lost 0 bases and 3 bases, there was a span of 11 bases. The CDR3 length is 15 residues. Germline loops: CDR1 SGHRS, CDR2 YFSETQ. CDR3 in amino acids: CASSLGGAETDTQYF. CDR3 nucleotide sequence: TGCGCCAGCAGCTTGGGGGGGGCGGAGACAGATACGCAGTATTTT.

The CDR3 DNA sequence: TGTGCCAGCAGCGTAGCCCTAGCGGGGACCTACAATGAGCAGTTCTTC. Translation gives CASSVALAGTYNEQFF. The V call is TRBV9, the J call TRBJ2-1, with 9 positions matching TRBD2. This CDR3 region has 16 residues. Germline V gene sequence: CDR1 SGDLS, CDR2 YYNGEE. Losses at the gene ends were 0 bases for V and 2 bases for J; bases not matched to a gene: 3.

This clonotype came up a few times. The chain is built from TRBV4-1 and TRBJ2-7, with 8 bases matching TRBD2. In germline, CDR1 is MGHRA, CDR2 YSYEKL. Trimming removed 3 bases from V and 0 bases from J; junction bases left unmatched: 7. The CDR3 spans 16 residues. CDR3 DNA: TGCGCCAGCAGCCATGGATCGAGCGGGAGCTCCTACGAGCAGTACTTC. Translation gives CASSHGSSGSSYEQYF.

This clonotype has a handful of counts. V usage is TRBV6-2 or TRBV6-3 and J usage is TRBJ1-6; D remains unclear. CDR3 length equals 12 residues. Germline CDR1 MNHEY, CDR2 SVGEGT. V was trimmed by 5 bases and J by 10 bases, leaving 9 bases between them. CDR3 in DNA: TGTGCCAGCAGTGTACTTTCGTCACCCCTCCACTTT. Amino acid sequence: CASSVLSSPLHF.

This clonotype was counted once. The V and J genes are TRBV20-1 and TRBJ2-1, with D maybe TRBD1 (5 bases). Germline V gene sequence: CDR1 DFQATT, CDR2 SNEGSKA (reference sequence). Trimming cost V 2 bases and J 5 bases, with 16 bases left between them. The CDR3 sequence is 15 residues long. This CDR3 reads CSARLPQGKNNEQFF. The DNA of the CDR3 is TGCAGTGCTAGATTACCTCAGGGCAAGAACAATGAGCAGTTCTTC.

This clonotype was counted at least ten times. CDR3 in amino acids: CASSLSLQSYNEQFF. The DNA for the CDR3 is TGCGCCAGCAGCCTATCCCTACAGAGTTACAATGAGCAGTTCTTC. The chain has TRBV5-1 and TRBJ2-1, with D hard to call. The CDR3 has 15 amino acids. Germline V CDR1 and CDR2: SGHRS, YFSETQ. V was trimmed by 4 bases and J by 4 bases, leaving 15 bases between them.

The J gene is TRBJ2-5, the V gene TRBV5-1; possibly TRBD1 for D (6 bases). Trimming cost V 1 base and J 11 bases, with 15 bases left between them. This CDR3 is built from 13 residues. Germline V gives CDR1 SGHRS, CDR2 YFSETQ. The CDR3 DNA reads as TGCGCCAGCAGCTTGAACAGGGTAGGTGAGCAGTACTTC. Translated: CASSLNRVGEQYF.

V is TRBV12-3 or TRBV12-4 and J is TRBJ2-1, with 7 bases fitting TRBD2. This CDR3 has 15 amino acids. The junction had 8 bases not matched to a gene; V was cut back by 3 bases and J by 6 bases. The CDR3: CASSFPAGPSNEQFF. CDR3 DNA: TGTGCCAGCAGTTTCCCAGCGGGACCCTCCAATGAGCAGTTCTTC.

This clonotype was seen only a few times. The J gene is TRBJ2-6, the V gene TRBV4-1; 8 bases are shared with TRBD1. The CDR3 has 16 residues. V gave up 3 bases and J gave up 4 bases; unmatched junction bases: 5. CDR1 is MGHRA and CDR2 is YSYEKL in the germline V gene. CDR3 nucleotide sequence: TGCGCCAGCAGCCAGGCGGACAGGGCCGGGGCCAACGTCCTGACTTTC. It is translated as CASSQADRAGANVLTF.

Only a few counts were recorded for this clonotype. The chain combines TRBV7-8 with TRBJ1-2; D gene uncertain. V shed 5 bases and J shed 8 bases, with 12 bases lying between them. This CDR3 comprises 12 residues. Germline V gene lookup returns CDR1 SGHVS and CDR2 FQNEAQ. CDR3 loop: CASSPAGNGYTF. DNA of the CDR3: TGTGCCAGCAGCCCTGCCGGGAACGGCTACACCTTC.

In the case of this clonotype: A read error may explain this, as a much larger clone is one base away. The V and J genes are TRBV2 and TRBJ2-1, with D unresolved. Germline V CDR1 and CDR2: SNHLY, FYNNEI. The CDR3 extends over 11 amino acids. The CDR3 sequence is CASRFYKEQFF. CDR3 DNA: TGTGCCAGCAGATTCTACAAAGAGCAGTTCTTC. Looking up the rest from reference TRBV2 and TRBJ2-1 gives the full variable domain: EPEVTQTPSHQVTQMGQEVILRCVPISNHLYFYWYRQILGQKVEFLVSFYNNEISEKSEIFDDQFSVERPDGSNFTLKIRSTKLEDSAMYFCASRFYKEQFFGPGTRLTVL.

This clonotype appeared a few times. This sequence joins TRBV29-1 and TRBJ2-7; tentatively, D is TRBD2 (6 bases). The V gene lost 7 bases and the J gene lost 5 bases, with 15 bases spanning the gap. The CDR3 covers 12 residues. Germline V lookup: CDR1 SQVTM, CDR2 ANQGSEA. CDR3 amino acids: CSAGGAGNEQYF. The CDR3 coding sequence is TGCAGCGCTGGAGGGGCCGGGAACGAGCAGTACTTC.

As regards this clonotype: At one of its ends the junction is not consistent with the germline gene, which may arise from a read error. V gene TRBV7-9 combines with J gene TRBJ2-6; possibly TRBD2 for D (6 bases). Looked up from germline, CDR1 is SEHNR and CDR2 is FQNEAQ (reference sequence). CDR3 size: 16 residues. CDR3 sequence (DNA): TGTGCCAGCAGCTCCCCGGAGGGCTCTGGGGCCAACGTCCCGACTTTC. This codes for CASSSPEGSGANVPTF.

This clonotype was seen a few times. The J gene is TRBJ2-1, the V gene TRBV10-3; the match to TRBD1 covers 10 bases. The CDR3 loop spans 15 amino acids. The V segment lost 8 bases and the J segment 4 bases; nucleotides outside the gene matches: 8. Germline V CDR1 and CDR2: ENHRY, SYGVKD. The CDR3 nucleotides read TGTGCCATCCTAGGACAGGGGGAACTATACAATGAGCAGTTCTTC. Its protein product is CAILGQGELYNEQFF.

The rearrangement links TRBV5-1 to TRBJ2-5; D is uncertain. This CDR3 region has 15 residues. Germline V gives CDR1 SGHRS, CDR2 YFSETQ. V was clipped by 0 bases and J by 11 bases, with 20 bases between them. CDR3 sequence: CASSLGSTSYNEQYF. The CDR3, as DNA: TGCGCCAGCAGCTTGGGCTCGACCTCCTACAATGAGCAGTACTTC.

The rearrangement uses TRBV20-1 and TRBJ2-3, with 9 bases matching TRBD2. The CDR3 consists of 20 residues. Trimming took 0 bases from V and 3 from J; bases not matched to a gene: 19. Germline V lookup: CDR1 DFQATT, CDR2 SNEGSKA (reference sequence). The CDR3 coding sequence is TGCAGTGCTAGAGATTTTCGGAAGATAGGTAGCGGGAGTGGTACAGATACGCAGTATTTT. This translates into CSARDFRKIGSGSGTDTQYF.

The chain joins TRBV6-1 to TRBJ2-4; no clear D. This CDR3 is 14 amino acids long. V dropped 7 bases and J dropped 0 bases, with 10 bases sitting between them. From germline, CDR1 is MNHNS and CDR2 SASEGT. The CDR3 protein is CASTLGRAKNIQYF. The DNA for the CDR3 is TGTGCCAGCACCCTGGGCAGAGCCAAAAACATTCAGTACTTC.

This rearrangement joins TRBV5-4 to TRBJ2-1, with D possibly matching TRBD2 (5 bases). V was cut by 3 bases and J by 7 bases, with 8 bases left in between. The CDR3 is 12 residues long. CDR1 SGHNT and CDR2 YYREEE come from the germline V gene (reference sequence). CDR3: CASSSGWNEQFF. The CDR3 nucleotides read TGTGCCAGCAGCTCGGGATGGAATGAGCAGTTCTTC.

The chain combines TRBV29-1 with TRBJ2-3, with TRBD2 as a possible D gene (5 bases). This CDR3 has 13 amino acids. Germline lookup yields CDR1 SQVTM and CDR2 ANQGSEA. V lost 7 bases and J 2 bases, leaving 13 bases between the germline ends. The CDR3 bases are TGCAGCGCATCACTAGACCCCACAGATACGCAGTATTTT. It encodes CSASLDPTDTQYF.

The rearrangement uses TRBV12-3 or TRBV12-4 and TRBJ1-2; perhaps TRBD1 as D (6 bases). The CDR3 is made up of 15 amino acids. The V and J ends lost 5 bases and 5 bases respectively, with 18 bases between them. The CDR3 spells CASSPQMDSLYGYTF. CDR3 in DNA: TGTGCCAGCAGTCCCCAAATGGACAGCCTGTATGGCTACACCTTC.

The J gene is TRBJ2-1, the V gene TRBV20-1, with a weak D call TRBD2 (6 bases). The CDR3 has 13 amino acids. CDR1 DFQATT and CDR2 SNEGSKA come from the germline V gene (reference sequence). V lost 2 bases and J 6 bases, leaving 11 bases between the germline ends. The DNA for the CDR3 is TGCAGTGCTAGATCCGGGACTTTCAATGAGCAGTTCTTC. It codes for CSARSGTFNEQFF.